Only a few counts were recorded for the clone carrying this T cell receptor (beta chain). The antigen remains unidentified. The TCR beta CDR3 regions underwent amplification using RNA transcripts as the source. HTBI primers drove first-round RT-PCR of the TCR CDR3. One entry per CDR3 protein results from TCRdb running MiXCR on the multiplex PCR reads. The sample holds 350,000 or so distinct CDR3 sequences; 15% to 20% are singletons and the top ten take around 50%. This CDR3 is built from 13 residues. V was shortened by 4 bases and J by 4 bases, with 10 bases between the two germline ends. Germline CDR1 and CDR2: MDHEN and SYDVKM. These data are taken from a study of T cells in Graves' hyperthyroidism and ophthalmopathy. Study outcomes and limitations: Peripheral blood also featured most of the thyroid clonotypes expanded above 0.001.

The TCR sequence derives from a woman between 50 and 59 years old with Graves' hyperthyroidism. The sequenced sample was blood. This rearrangement joins TRBV28 to TRBJ1-2; TRBD1 is a possible D gene (6 bases). The CDR3 sequence is CASSSGQPYGYTF. The CDR3 DNA reads TGTGCCAGCAGTTCCGGACAGCCCTATGGCTACACCTTC.